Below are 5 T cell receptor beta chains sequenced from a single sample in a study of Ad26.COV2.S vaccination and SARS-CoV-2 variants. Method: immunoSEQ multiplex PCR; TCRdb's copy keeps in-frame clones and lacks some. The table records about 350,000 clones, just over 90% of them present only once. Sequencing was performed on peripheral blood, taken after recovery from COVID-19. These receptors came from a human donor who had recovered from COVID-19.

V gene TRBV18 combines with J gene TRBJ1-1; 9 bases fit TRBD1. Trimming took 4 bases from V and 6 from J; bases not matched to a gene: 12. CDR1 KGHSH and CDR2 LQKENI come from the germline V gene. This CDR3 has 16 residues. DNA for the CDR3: TGTGCCAGCTCACTCTGGGACAGGGAGTATGTCTCTGAAGCTTTCTTT. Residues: CASSLWDREYVSEAFF. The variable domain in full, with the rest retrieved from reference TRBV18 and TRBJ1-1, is NAGVMQNPRHLVRRRGQEARLRCSPMKGHSHVYWYRQLPEEGLKFMVYLQKENIIDESGMPKERFSAEFPKEGPSILRIQQVVRGDSAAYFCASSLWDREYVSEAFFGQGTRLTVV.

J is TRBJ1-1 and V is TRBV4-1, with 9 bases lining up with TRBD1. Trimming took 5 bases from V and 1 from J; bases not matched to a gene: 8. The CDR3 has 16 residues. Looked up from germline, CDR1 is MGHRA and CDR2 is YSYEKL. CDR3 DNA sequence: TGCGCCAGCAGCGGAGGACAGGGGATCCCGAACACTGAAGCTTTCTTT. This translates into CASSGGQGIPNTEAFF.

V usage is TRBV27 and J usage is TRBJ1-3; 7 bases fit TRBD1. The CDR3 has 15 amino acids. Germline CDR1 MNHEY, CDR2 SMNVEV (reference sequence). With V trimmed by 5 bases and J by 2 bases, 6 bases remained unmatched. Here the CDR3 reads CASSVTGDTGNTIYF. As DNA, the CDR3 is TGTGCCAGCAGTGTAACAGGGGACACTGGAAACACCATATATTTT.

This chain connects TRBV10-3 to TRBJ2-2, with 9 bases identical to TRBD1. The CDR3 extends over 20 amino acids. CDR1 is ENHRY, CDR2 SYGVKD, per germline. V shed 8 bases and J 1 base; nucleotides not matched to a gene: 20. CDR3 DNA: TGTGCCATCCAGACTAAACTCTCAAGCCGGGACAGGGTGAACACCGGGGAGCTGTTTTTT. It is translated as CAIQTKLSSRDRVNTGELFF.

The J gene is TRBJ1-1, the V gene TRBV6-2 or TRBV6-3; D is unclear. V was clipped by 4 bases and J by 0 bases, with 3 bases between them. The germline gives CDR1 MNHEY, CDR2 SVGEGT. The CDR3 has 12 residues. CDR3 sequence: CASSWMNTEAFF. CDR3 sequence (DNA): TGTGCCAGCAGTTGGATGAACACTGAAGCTTTCTTT.